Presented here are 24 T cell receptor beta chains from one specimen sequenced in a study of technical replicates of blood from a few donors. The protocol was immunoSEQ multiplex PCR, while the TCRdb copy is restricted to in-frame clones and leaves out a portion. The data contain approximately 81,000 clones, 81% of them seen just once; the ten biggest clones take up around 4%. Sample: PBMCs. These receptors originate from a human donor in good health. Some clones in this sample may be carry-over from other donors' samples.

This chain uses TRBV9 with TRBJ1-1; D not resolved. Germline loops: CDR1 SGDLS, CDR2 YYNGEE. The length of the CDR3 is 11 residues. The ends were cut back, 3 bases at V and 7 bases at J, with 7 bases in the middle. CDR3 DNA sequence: TGTGCCAGCAGCGACGAGGTTGAAGCTTTCTTT. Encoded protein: CASSDEVEAFF.

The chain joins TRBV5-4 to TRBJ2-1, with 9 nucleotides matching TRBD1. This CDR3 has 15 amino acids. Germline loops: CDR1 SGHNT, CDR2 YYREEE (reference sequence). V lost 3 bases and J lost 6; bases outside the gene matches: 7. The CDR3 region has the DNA TGTGCCAGCAGCTGGGACAGGGCTTTTTCCAATGAGCAGTTCTTC. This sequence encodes CASSWDRAFSNEQFF.

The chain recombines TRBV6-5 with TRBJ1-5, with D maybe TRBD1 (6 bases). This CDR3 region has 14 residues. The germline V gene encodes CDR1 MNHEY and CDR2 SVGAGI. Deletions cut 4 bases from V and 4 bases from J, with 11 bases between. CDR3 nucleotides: TGTGCCAGCAGTTCCCAGGGGTTTAATCAGCCCCAGCATTTT. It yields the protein CASSSQGFNQPQHF.

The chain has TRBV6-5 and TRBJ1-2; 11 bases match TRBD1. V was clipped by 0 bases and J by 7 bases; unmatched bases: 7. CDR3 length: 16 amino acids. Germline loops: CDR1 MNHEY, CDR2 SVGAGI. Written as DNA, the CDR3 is TGTGCCAGCAGTTACTCGAGGAGGACAGGGGGCAGTGGCTACACCTTC. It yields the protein CASSYSRRTGGSGYTF.

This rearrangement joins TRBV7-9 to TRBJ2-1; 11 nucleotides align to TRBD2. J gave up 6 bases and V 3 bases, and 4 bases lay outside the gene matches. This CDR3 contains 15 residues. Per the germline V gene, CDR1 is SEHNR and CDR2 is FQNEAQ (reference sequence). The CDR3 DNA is TGTGCCAGCAGCTTGCCGGGACTAGCGGCCAATGAGCAGTTCTTC. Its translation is CASSLPGLAANEQFF.

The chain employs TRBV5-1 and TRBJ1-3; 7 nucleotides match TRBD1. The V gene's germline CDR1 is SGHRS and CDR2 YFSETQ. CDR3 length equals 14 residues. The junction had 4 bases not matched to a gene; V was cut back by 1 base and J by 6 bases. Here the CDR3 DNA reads TGCGCCAGCAGCTTGACAGGGGACGAAAACACCATATATTTT. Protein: CASSLTGDENTIYF.

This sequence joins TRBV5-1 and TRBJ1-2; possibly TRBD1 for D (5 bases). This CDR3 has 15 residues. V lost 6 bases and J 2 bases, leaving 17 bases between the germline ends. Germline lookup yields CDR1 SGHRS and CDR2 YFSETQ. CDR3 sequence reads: CASTESGDWNYGYTF. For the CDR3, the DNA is TGCGCCAGCACGGAGTCCGGGGACTGGAACTATGGCTACACCTTC.

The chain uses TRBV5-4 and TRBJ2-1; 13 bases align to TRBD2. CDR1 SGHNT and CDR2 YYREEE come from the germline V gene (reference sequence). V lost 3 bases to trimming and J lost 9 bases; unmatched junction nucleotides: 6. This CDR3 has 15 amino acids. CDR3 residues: CASSSGLAGTGEQFF. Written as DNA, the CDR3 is TGTGCCAGCAGCTCGGGACTAGCGGGGACCGGTGAGCAGTTCTTC.

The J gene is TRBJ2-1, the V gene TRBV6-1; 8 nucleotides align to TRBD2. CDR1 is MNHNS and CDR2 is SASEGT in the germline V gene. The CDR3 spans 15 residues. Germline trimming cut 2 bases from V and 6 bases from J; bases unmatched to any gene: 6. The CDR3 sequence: CASSEMSGGINEQFF. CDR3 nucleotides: TGTGCCAGCAGTGAAATGAGCGGGGGAATCAATGAGCAGTTCTTC.

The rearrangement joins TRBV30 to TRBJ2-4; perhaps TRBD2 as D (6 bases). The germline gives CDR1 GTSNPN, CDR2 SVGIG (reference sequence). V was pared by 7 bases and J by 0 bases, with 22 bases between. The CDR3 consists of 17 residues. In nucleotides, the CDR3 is TGTGCCTTGGGGCCCTCCGGGGAGGCACTAGCCAAAAACATTCAGTACTTC. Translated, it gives CALGPSGEALAKNIQYF.

CDR3 coding DNA: TGTGCCAGCAGCTTAGCGGGCAGGGAGGGTGGCTACACCTTC. It yields the protein CASSLAGREGGYTF. The chain has TRBV7-8 and TRBJ1-2; a possible D gene is TRBD1 (5 bases). This CDR3 is 14 amino acids long. The germline V and J ends were trimmed by 0 bases and 7 bases, with 12 bases remaining between them. The germline gives CDR1 SGHVS, CDR2 FQNEAQ.

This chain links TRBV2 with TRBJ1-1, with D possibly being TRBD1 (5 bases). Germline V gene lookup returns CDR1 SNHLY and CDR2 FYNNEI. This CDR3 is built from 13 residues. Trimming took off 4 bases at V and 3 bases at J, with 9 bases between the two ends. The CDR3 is CASSGGGYTEAFF. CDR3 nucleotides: TGTGCCAGCAGTGGGGGGGGTTACACTGAAGCTTTCTTT.

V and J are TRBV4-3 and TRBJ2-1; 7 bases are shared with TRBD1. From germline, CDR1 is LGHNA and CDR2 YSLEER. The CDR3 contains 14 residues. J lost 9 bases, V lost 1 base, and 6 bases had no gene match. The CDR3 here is CASSQGSRGSEQFF. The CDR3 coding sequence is TGCGCCAGCAGCCAAGGTAGCAGGGGGTCTGAGCAGTTCTTC.

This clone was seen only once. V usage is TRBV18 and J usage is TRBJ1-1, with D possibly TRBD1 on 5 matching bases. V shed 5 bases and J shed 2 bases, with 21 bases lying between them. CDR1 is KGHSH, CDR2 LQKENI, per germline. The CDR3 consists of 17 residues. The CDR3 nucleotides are TGTGCCAGCTCAATACAGGAGCAATCCATTTCCAACACTGAAGCTTTCTTT. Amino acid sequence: CASSIQEQSISNTEAFF.

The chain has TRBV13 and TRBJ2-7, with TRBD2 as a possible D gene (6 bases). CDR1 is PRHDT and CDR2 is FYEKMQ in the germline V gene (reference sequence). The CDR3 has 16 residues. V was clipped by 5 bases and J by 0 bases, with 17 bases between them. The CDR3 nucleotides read TGTGCCAGCAGCCATCCGACCGGGGGTGACTCCTACGAGCAGTACTTC. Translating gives CASSHPTGGDSYEQYF.

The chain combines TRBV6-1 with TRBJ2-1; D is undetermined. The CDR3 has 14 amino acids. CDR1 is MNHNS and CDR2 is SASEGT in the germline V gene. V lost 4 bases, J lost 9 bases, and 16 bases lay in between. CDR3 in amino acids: CASSVSRLVGEQFF. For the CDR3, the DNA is TGTGCCAGCAGTGTCTCTCGGCTAGTGGGTGAGCAGTTCTTC.

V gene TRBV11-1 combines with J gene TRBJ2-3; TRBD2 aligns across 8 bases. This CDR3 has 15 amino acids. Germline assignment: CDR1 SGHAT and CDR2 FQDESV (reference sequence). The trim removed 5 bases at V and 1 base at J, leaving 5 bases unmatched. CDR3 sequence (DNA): TGTGCCAGCAGCCCGGGAGGGGTACGCACAGATACGCAGTATTTT. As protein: CASSPGGVRTDTQYF.

The CDR3 DNA is TGTGCCAGCAGCTCTCAGAGGGTAGCGGGGCCCTACGAGCAGTACTTC. This encodes CASSSQRVAGPYEQYF. V and J are TRBV9 and TRBJ2-7; 8 nucleotides agree with TRBD2. V trimming: 4 bases; J trimming: 2 bases; junction bases outside the gene matches: 11. Per germline, CDR1 SGDLS and CDR2 YYNGEE. The CDR3 totals 16 residues. The complete variable domain, with remaining parts taken from reference TRBV9 and TRBJ2-7, reads DSGVTQTPKHLITATGQRVTLRCSPRSGDLSVYWYQQSLDQGLQFLIQYYNGEERAKGNILERFSAQQFPDLHSELNLSSLELGDSALYFCASSSQRVAGPYEQYFGPGTRLTVT.

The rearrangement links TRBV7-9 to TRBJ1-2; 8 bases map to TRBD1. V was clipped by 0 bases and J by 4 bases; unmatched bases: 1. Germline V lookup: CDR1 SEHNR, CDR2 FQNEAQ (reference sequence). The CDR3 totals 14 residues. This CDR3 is CASSLAQGGYGYTF. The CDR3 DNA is TGTGCCAGCAGCTTAGCACAGGGGGGCTATGGCTACACCTTC.

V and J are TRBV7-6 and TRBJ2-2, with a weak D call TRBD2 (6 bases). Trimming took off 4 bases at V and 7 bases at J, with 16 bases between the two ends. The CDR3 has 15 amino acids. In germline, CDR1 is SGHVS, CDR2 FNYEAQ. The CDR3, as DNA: TGTGCCAGCAGCTCTCGAGGGACTGGGGTCGGGGAGCTGTTTTTT. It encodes CASSSRGTGVGELFF.

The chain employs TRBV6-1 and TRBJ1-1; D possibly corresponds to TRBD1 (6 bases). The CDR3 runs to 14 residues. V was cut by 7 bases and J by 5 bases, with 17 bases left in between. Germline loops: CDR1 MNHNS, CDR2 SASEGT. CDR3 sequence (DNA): TGTGCCAGCACCTCACAGGGAGTTGGGACTGAAGCTTTCTTT. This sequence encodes CASTSQGVGTEAFF.

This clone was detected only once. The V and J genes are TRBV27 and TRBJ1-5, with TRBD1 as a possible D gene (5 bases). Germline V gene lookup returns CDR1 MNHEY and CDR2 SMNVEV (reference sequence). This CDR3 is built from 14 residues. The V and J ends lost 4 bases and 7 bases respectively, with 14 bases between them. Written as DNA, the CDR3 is TGTGCCAGCAGTTCCGGGTCGTCAGGGCAGCCCCAGCATTTT. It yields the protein CASSSGSSGQPQHF.

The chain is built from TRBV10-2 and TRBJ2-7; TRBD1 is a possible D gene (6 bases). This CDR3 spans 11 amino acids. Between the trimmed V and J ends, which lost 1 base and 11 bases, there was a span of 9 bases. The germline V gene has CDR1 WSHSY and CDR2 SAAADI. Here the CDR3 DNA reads TGCGCCAGCAGTGAGTGGGCAGGGGAGTACTTC. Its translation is CASSEWAGEYF.

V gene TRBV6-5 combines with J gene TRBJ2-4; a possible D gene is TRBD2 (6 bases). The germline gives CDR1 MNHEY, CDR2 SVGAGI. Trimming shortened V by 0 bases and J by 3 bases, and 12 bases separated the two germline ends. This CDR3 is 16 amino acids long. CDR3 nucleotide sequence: TGTGCCAGCAGTTACTCCGGAGGGCCGGGCAAAAACATTCAGTACTTC. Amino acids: CASSYSGGPGKNIQYF.